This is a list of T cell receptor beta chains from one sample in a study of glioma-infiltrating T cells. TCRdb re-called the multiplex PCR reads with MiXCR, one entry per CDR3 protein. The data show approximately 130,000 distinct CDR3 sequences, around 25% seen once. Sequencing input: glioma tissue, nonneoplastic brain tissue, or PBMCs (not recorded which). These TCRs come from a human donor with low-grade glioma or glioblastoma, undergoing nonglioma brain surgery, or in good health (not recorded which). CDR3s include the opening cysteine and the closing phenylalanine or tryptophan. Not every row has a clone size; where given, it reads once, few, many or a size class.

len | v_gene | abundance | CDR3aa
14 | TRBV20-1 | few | CSARSQGARQPQHF
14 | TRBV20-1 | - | CSANGLSGPLEQYF
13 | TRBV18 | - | CASSPGGSETQYF
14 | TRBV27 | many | CASSTTVSGNTIYF
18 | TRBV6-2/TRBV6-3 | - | CASTPWAPGGGSYNEQFF
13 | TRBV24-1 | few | CATSVQGADTQYF
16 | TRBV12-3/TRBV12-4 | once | CASSLRGGPAKNIQYF
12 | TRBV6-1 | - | CASSRTNYEQFF
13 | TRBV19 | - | CASRSDLTETQYF
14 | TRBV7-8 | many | CASSRVEGRNEQFF
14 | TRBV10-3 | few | CAISENRDNSPLHF
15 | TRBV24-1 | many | CATSAAGSSYNEQFF
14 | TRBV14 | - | CASSLLQGLSEQFF
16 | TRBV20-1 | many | CSAGGLAGDPYNEQFF
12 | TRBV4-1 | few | CASSPGGDIQYF
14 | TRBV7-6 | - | CASSQRGGLDTQYF
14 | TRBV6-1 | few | CASSEGDTIYGYTF
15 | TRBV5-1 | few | CASSLNREGNQPQHF
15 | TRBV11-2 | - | CASSPALDRVTEAFF
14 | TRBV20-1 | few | CSDHTRPTGDTQYF
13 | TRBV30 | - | CAWRSGAGDTQYF
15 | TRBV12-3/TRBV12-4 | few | CASSLTLAYNSPLHF
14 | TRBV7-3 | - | CASSRGQGNYGYTF
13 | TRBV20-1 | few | CSARYPNTGELFF
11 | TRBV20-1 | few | CSAGQSNEQFF
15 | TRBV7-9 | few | CASSREGDSTDTQYF
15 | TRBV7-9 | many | CASSLDSTSNQPQHF
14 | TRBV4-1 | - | CASSKGGPQETQYF
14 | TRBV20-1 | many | CSATGLPNTDTQYF
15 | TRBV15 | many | CATSREVRPQETQYF
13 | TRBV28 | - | CASSSTGVGELSF
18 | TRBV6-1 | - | CASTRRAANTFPTGELFF
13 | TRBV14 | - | CASRDTGMETQYF
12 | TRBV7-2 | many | CASSKDTGELFF
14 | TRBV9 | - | CASSVDVILDTQYF
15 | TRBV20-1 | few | CSARDGAGASPTQYF
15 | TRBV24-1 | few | CATSEWTGGSDTQYF
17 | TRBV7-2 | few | CASSFNRGPVSQETQYF
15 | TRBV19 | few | CASSIGPTRRDGYTF
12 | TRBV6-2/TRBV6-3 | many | CASRGLAETQYF
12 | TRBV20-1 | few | CSASGTAYGYTF
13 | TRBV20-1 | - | CSAYAGERTEAFF
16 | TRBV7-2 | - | CASSQGQTSGLETQYF
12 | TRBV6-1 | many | CASSHPDIGYTF
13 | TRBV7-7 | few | CASSLVVQETQYF
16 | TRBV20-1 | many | CSARDPSGGGQETQYF
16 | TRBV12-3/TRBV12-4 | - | CASTPPGQGPYNEQFF
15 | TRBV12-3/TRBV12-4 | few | CASSRPSGGGDEQFF
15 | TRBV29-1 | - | CSVDLNTRYQETQYF
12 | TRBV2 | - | CASRRDTTEAFF
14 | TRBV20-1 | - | CSARDMNSYNEQFF
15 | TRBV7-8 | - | CASSSTSGGAGIQYF
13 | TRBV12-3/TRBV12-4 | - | CASSATARPKAFF
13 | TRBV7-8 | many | CASSTRQGGKLFF
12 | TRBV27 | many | CASSSGASEAFF
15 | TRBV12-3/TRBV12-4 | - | CASRRGQGEGQPQHF